Given below is one TCR beta chain in context. Its target is unknown. This specimen comes from a study of T cells after yellow fever vaccination. Study-level results: Primary-vaccination clones mostly resurfaced post-booster (96% CD4, about 87% CD8).

With 0 bases clipped from V and 2 bases from J, the junction kept 7 bases outside the gene matches. Germline V gives CDR1 LGHNA, CDR2 YSLEER. The CDR3 is made up of 17 amino acids. TCRdb recomputed calls from the 5' RACE reads with MiXCR, one row per CDR3 protein. The sample lists about 360,000 distinct CDR3 sequences; 6.2% were seen once. This TCR derives from a man in his thirties or forties who received the YFV17D yellow fever vaccine. The chain combines TRBV4-3 with TRBJ2-1, with 7 bases lining up with TRBD2. The source material was PBMCs, sampled 5 days after the yellow fever booster vaccination. CDR3 nucleotide sequence: TGCGCCAGCAGCCAAGATCTGGCGGGAGAAACCTACAATGAGCAGTTCTTC. Protein product: CASSQDLAGETYNEQFF.